These 2 T cell receptor beta chains share one sample of origin, sequenced in a study of Graves' ophthalmopathy and Graves' hyperthyroidism. Amplifying from RNA transcripts, the study obtained TCR beta CDR3 regions. HTBI-primed RT-PCR formed the first round, and a multiplex PCR formed the second. TCRdb itself ran the multiplex PCR reads through MiXCR, one entry per CDR3 protein. The repertoire holds some 160,000 distinct CDR3 sequences, with approximately 40% as singletons. The sample comprised peripheral blood. These receptors were collected from a man between 25 and 39 years old with Graves' ophthalmopathy.

This clonotype was observed many times. The gene calls are TRBV7-2 and TRBJ2-5, with 9 positions matching TRBD2. V was clipped by 5 bases and J by 3 bases; unmatched bases: 10. The CDR3 runs 16 residues. Germline loops: CDR1 SGHTA, CDR2 FQGNSA. This CDR3 reads CASSPGTSPGEETQYF. CDR3 DNA: TGTGCCAGCAGCCCGGGGACTAGCCCTGGCGAAGAGACCCAGTACTTC.

The V and J genes are TRBV9 and TRBJ2-7, with 7 nucleotides matching TRBD1. Trimming cost V 10 bases and J 11 bases; bases outside gene matches: 12. Germline CDR1 reads SGDLS; CDR2 reads YYNGEE. The length of the CDR3 is 11 residues. CDR3 sequence: CALLGTEEKYF. CDR3 DNA sequence: TGTGCCCTCCTAGGGACAGAGGAGAAGTACTTC.